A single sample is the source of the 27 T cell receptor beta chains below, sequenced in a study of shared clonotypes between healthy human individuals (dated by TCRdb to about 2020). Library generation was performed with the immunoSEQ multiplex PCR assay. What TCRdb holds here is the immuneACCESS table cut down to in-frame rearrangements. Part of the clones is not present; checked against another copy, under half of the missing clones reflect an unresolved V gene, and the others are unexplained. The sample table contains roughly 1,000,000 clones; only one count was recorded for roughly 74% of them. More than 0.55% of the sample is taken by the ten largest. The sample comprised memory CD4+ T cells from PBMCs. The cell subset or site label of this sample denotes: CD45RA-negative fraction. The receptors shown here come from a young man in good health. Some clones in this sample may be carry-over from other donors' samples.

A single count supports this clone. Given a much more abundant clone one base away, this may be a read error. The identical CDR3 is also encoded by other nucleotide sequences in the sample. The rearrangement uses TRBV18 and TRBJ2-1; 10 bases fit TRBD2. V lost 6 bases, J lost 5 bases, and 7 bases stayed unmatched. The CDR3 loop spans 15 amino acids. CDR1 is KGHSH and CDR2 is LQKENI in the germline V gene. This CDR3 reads CASSRGLAGDNEQFF. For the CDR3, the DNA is TGTGCCAGCTCCCGGGGGCTAGCGGGAGACAATGAGCAGTTCTTC. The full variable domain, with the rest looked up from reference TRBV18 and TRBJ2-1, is NAGVMQNPRHLVRRRGQEARLRCSPMKGHSHVYWYRQLPEEGLKFMVYLQKENIIDESGMPKERFSAEFPKEGPSILRIQQVVRGDSAAYFCASSRGLAGDNEQFFGPGTRLTVL.

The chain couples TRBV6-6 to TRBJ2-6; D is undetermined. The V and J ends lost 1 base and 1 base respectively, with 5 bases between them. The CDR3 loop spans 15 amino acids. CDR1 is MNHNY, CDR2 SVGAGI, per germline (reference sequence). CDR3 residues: CASSYWRSGANVLTF. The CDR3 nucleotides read TGTGCCAGCAGTTACTGGCGGTCTGGGGCCAACGTCCTGACTTTC.

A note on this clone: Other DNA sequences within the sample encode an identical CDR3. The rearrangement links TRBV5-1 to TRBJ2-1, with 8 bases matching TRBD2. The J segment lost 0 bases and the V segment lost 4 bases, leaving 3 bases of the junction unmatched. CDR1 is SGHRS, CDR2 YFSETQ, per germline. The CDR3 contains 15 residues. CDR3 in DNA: TGCGCCAGCAGCCCCCTAGCGGGCTCCTACAATGAGCAGTTCTTC. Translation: CASSPLAGSYNEQFF. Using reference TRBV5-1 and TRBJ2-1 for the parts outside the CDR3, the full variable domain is KAGVTQTPRYLIKTRGQQVTLSCSPISGHRSVSWYQQTPGQGLQFLFEYFSETQRNKGNFPGRFSGRQFSNSRSEMNVSTLELGDSALYLCASSPLAGSYNEQFFGPGTRLTVL.

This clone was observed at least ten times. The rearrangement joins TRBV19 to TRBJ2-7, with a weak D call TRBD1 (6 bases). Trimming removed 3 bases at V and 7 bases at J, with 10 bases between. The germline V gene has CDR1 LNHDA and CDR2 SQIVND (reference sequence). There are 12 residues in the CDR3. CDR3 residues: CASSMGTGEQYF. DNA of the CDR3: TGTGCCAGTAGTATGGGAACAGGGGAGCAGTACTTC.

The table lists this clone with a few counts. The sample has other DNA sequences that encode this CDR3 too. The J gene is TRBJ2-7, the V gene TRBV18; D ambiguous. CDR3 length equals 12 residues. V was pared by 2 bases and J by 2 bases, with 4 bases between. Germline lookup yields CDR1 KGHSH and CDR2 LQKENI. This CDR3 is CASSPNTYEQYF. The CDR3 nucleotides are TGTGCCAGCTCACCAAACACCTACGAGCAGTACTTC.

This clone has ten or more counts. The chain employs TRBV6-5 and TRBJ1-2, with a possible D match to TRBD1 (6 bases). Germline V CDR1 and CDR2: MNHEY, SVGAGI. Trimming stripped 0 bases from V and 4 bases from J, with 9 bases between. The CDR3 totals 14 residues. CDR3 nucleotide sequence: TGTGCCAGCAGTTACTCGGGACACCCCTATGGCTACACCTTC. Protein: CASSYSGHPYGYTF.

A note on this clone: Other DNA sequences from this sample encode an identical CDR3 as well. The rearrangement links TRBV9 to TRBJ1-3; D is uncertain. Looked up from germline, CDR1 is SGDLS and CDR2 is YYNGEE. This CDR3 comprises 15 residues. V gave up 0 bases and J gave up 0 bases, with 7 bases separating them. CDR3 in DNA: TGTGCCAGCAGCGTAGAAGGGAGCTCTGGAAACACCATATATTTT. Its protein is CASSVEGSSGNTIYF.

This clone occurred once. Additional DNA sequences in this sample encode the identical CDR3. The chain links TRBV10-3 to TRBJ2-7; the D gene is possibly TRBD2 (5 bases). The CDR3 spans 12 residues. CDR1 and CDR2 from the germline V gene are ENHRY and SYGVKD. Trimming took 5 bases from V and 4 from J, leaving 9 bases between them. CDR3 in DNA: TGTGCCATCAGTCCGGACTCTTACGAGCAGTACTTC. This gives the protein CAISPDSYEQYF.

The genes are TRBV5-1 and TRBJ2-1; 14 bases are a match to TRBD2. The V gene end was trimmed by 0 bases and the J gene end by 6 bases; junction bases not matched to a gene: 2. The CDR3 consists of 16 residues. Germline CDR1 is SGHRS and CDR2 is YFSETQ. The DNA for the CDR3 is TGCGCCAGCAGCTTGGCCGGACTAGCGGGAGGCAATGAGCAGTTCTTC. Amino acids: CASSLAGLAGGNEQFF.

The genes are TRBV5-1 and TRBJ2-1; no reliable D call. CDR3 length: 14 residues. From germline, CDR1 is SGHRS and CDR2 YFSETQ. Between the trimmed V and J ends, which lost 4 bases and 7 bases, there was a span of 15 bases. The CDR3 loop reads CASSLGAKENEQFF. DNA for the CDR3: TGCGCCAGCAGCCTAGGCGCTAAGGAGAATGAGCAGTTCTTC.

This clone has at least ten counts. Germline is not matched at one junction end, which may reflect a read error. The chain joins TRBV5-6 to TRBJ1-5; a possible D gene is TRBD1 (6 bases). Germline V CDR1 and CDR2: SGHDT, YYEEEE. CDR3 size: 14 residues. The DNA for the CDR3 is TGTGCCAGCAGCGTCCAAGGGACACTCATTCCCGGGGATTTT. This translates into CASSVQGTLIPGDF.

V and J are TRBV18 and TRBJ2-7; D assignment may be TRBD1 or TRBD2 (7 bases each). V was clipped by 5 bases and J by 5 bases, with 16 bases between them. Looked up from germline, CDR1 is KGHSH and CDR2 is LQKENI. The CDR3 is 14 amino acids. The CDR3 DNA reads TGTGCCAGCTCAAGGGGAGGGGGCCTCAACGAGCAGTACTTC. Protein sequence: CASSRGGGLNEQYF.

The CDR3 loop reads CASSLKTTDTQYF. CDR3 in DNA: TGTGCCAGCAGCTTGAAAACCACAGATACGCAGTATTTT. The rearrangement uses TRBV5-4 and TRBJ2-3; D gene ambiguous. The CDR3 sequence is 13 residues long. Trimming stripped 1 base from V and 2 bases from J, with 5 bases between. Germline V gives CDR1 SGHNT, CDR2 YYREEE (reference sequence).

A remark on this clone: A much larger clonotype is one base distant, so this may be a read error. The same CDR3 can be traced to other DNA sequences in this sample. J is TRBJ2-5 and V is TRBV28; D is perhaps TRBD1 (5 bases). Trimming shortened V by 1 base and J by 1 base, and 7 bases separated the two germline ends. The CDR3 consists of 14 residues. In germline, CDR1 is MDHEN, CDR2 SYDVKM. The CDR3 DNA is TGTGCCAGCAGTTTATCCAGGGCCCAAGAGACCCAGTACTTC. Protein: CASSLSRAQETQYF.

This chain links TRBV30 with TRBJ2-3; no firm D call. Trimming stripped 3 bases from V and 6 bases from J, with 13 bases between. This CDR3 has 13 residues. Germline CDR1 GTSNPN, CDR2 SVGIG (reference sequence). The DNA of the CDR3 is TGTGCCTGGAGCGGAGCATCCCGGGATACGCAGTATTTT. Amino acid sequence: CAWSGASRDTQYF.

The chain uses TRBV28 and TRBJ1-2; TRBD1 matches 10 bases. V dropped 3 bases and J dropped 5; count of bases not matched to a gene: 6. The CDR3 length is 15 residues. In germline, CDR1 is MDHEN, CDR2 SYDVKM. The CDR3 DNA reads TGTGCCAGCAGTTTGCGACAGGGGGCCTTGTATGGCTACACCTTC. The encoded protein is CASSLRQGALYGYTF.

The CDR3 protein is CASSSWGLAENNEQFF. In DNA form, the CDR3 reads TGTGCCAGCAGCTCCTGGGGGCTAGCGGAGAACAATGAGCAGTTCTTC. V gene TRBV7-9 combines with J gene TRBJ2-1; D might be TRBD2 (7 bases). V lost 4 bases to trimming and J lost 5 bases, with 18 bases between them. The CDR3 consists of 16 residues. CDR1 and CDR2 from the germline V gene are SEHNR and FQNEAQ (reference sequence).

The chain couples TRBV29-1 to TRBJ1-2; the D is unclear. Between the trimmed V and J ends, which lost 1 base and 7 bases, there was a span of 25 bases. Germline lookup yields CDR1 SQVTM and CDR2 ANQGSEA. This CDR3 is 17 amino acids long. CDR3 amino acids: CSVEGGAGADWGRGYTF. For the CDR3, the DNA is TGCAGCGTTGAAGGCGGAGCCGGAGCCGATTGGGGTCGTGGCTACACCTTC.

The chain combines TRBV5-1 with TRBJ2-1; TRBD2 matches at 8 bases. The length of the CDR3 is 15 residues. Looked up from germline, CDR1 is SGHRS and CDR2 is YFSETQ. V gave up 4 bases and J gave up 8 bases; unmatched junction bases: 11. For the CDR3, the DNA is TGCGCCAGCAGCAACCTACTAGCGGAGGGGGATGAGCAGTTCTTC. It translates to CASSNLLAEGDEQFF. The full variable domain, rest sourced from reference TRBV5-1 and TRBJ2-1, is KAGVTQTPRYLIKTRGQQVTLSCSPISGHRSVSWYQQTPGQGLQFLFEYFSETQRNKGNFPGRFSGRQFSNSRSEMNVSTLELGDSALYLCASSNLLAEGDEQFFGPGTRLTVL.

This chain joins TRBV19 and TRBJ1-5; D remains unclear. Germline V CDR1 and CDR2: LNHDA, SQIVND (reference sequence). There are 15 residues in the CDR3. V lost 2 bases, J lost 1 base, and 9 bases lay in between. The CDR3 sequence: CASSIRERSNQPQHF. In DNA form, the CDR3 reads TGTGCCAGTAGTATACGGGAGAGGAGCAATCAGCCCCAGCATTTT.

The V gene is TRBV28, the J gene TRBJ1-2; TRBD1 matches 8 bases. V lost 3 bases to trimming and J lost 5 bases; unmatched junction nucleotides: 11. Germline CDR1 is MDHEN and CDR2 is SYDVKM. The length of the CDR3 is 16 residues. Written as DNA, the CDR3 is TGTGCCAGCAGTTTTCCCCCGGGCAGGGGGCGATATGGCTACACCTTC. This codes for CASSFPPGRGRYGYTF.

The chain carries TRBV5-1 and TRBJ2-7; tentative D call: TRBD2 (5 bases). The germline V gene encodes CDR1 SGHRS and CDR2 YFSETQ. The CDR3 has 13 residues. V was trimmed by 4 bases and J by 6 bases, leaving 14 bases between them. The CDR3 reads CASSPGSTSEQYF. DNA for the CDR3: TGCGCCAGCAGCCCGGGATCGACAAGCGAGCAGTACTTC.

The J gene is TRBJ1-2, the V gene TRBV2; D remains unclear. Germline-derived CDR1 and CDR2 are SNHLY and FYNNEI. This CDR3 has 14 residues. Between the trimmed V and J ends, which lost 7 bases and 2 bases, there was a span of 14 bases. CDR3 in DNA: TGTGCCAGCACCTCGGCCCAGACAAACTATGGCTACACCTTC. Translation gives CASTSAQTNYGYTF.

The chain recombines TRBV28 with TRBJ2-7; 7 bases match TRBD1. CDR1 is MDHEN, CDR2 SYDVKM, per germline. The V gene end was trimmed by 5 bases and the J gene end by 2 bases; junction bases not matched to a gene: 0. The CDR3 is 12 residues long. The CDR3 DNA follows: TGTGCCAGCAGTGGACAGGCCTACGAGCAGTACTTC. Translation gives CASSGQAYEQYF.

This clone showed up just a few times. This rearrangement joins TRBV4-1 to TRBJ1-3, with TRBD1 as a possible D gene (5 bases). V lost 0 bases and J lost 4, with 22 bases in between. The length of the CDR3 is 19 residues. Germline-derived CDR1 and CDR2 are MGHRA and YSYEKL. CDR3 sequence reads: CASSQDPRSAGTGGNTIYF. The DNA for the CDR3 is TGCGCCAGCAGCCAAGATCCCCGTTCGGCAGGGACGGGCGGAAACACCATATATTTT.

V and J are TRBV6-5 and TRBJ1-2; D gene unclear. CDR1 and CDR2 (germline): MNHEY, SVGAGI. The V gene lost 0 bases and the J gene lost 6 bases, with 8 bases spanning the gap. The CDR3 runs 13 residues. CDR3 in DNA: TGTGCCAGCAGTTACTCGGTCGGGGATGGCTACACCTTC. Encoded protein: CASSYSVGDGYTF.

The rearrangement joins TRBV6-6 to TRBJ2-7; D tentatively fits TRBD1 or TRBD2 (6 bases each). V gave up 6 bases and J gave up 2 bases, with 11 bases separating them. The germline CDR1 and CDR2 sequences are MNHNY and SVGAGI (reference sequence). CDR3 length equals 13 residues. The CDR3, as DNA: TGTGCCAGCAGCCAGAGGGGGGCCTACGAGCAGTACTTC. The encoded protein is CASSQRGAYEQYF.